The subject of this entry is one T cell receptor beta chain. V was clipped by 1 base and J by 11 bases, with 6 bases between them. The CDR3 is 11 amino acids. This specimen belongs to a study of T cells after yellow fever vaccination. One entry per CDR3 protein, called by TCRdb with MiXCR from the 5' RACE reads. Counted here are around 360,000 distinct CDR3 sequences, around 10% occurring once; the ten biggest clones make up roughly 18%. Sample: PBMCs, taken on the day of the first yellow fever vaccination. The origin of this receptor is a young man who received the YFV17D yellow fever vaccine. J is TRBJ1-5 and V is TRBV12-3 or TRBV12-4; no definite D call. Here the CDR3 reads CASSLGLTQHF. DNA for the CDR3: TGTGCCAGCAGTTTAGGTCTCACCCAGCATTTT.